This is a list of T cell receptor beta chains from one sample in a study of cytomegalovirus exposure and HLA in healthy donors. Method: immunoSEQ multiplex PCR; TCRdb's copy keeps in-frame clones and lacks some. This sample has approximately 110,000 clones; 60% to 85% occur once, and the top ten carry approximately 5.1%. Sequences were obtained from PBMCs. The source is a female donor in good health and CMV-seropositive. Each CDR3 is given with its conserved first and last residue. A D gene is named only where the DNA matches it firmly. The listing skips clone size in some rows; elsewhere it reads once, few, many or a size class.

CASSPSLAGEGEQFF | TGTGCCAGCTCACCTAGTCTAGCGGGAGAGGGTGAGCAGTTCTTC | TRBD2 | TRBV18 | . | TRBJ2-1 | 15
CASSLVVAGVSEQFF | TGCGCCAGCAGCTTGGTGGTAGCGGGAGTGAGTGAGCAGTTCTTC | TRBD2 | TRBV5-1 | . | TRBJ2-1 | 15
CASSFTTGAKNIQYF | TGTGCCAGCAGCTTTACGACCGGGGCCAAAAACATTCAGTACTTC | . | TRBV7-2 | few | TRBJ2-4 | 15
CASSTAGTGANTGELFF | TGTGCCAGCAGTACAGCCGGGACAGGTGCGAACACCGGGGAGCTGTTTTTT | TRBD1 | TRBV5-5 | . | TRBJ2-2 | 17
CASSLGGYGYTF | TGTGCCAGTAGTCTGGGGGGCTATGGCTACACCTTC | . | TRBV19 | few | TRBJ1-2 | 12
CASSVLQGMETQYF | TGTGCCAGCAGCGTACTACAGGGGATGGAGACCCAGTACTTC | TRBD1 | TRBV11-2 | . | TRBJ2-5 | 14
CASSLGTPLREQYF | TGTGCCAGCAGTCTCGGGACACCCCTACGAGAGCAGTACTTC | . | TRBV6-1 | . | TRBJ2-7 | 14
CASSVLGQGNTEAFF | TGTGCCAGTAGTGTACTCGGACAGGGGAACACTGAAGCTTTCTTT | TRBD1 | TRBV19 | . | TRBJ1-1 | 15
CASSSERGGAGELFF | TGTGCCAGCAGCTCGGAGCGGGGCGGGGCCGGGGAGCTGTTTTTT | TRBD2 | TRBV7-2 | . | TRBJ2-2 | 15
CASSPQGLAGVTDTQYF | TGTGCCAGCTCACCACAAGGACTAGCGGGGGTCACAGATACGCAGTATTTT | TRBD2 | TRBV18 | once | TRBJ2-3 | 17
CASSHSLAGGNNEQFF | TGTGCCAGCAGCCACTCACTAGCGGGAGGAAACAATGAGCAGTTCTTC | TRBD2 | TRBV9 | few | TRBJ2-1 | 16
CASTLGPSGWEQFF | TGTGCCAGCACCTTGGGCCCTAGCGGTTGGGAGCAGTTCTTC | TRBD2 | TRBV7-9 | . | TRBJ2-1 | 14
CASSWPAGRISYEQYF | TGTGCCAGCAGCTGGCCGGCGGGGAGAATCTCCTACGAGCAGTACTTC | . | TRBV11-2 | . | TRBJ2-7 | 16
CAWSFAGVAYEQYF | TGTGCCTGGAGTTTTGCGGGTGTCGCCTACGAGCAGTACTTC | . | TRBV30 | . | TRBJ2-7 | 14
CASSHISGTQVYGYTF | TGCGCCAGCAGTCACATCTCCGGGACTCAGGTCTATGGCTACACCTTC | . | TRBV4-3 | few | TRBJ1-2 | 16
CASSFSGLAGVGSYNEQFF | TGTGCCAGCAGCTTTTCTGGGCTAGCGGGAGTTGGTTCCTACAATGAGCAGTTCTTC | TRBD2 | TRBV11-2 | . | TRBJ2-1 | 19
CASGRVTEAFF | TGCGCCAGCGGGCGGGTAACTGAAGCTTTCTTT | . | TRBV10-2 | . | TRBJ1-1 | 11
CAWKTGGYGYTF | TGTGCCTGGAAGACAGGGGGGTATGGCTACACCTTC | TRBD1 | TRBV30 | once | TRBJ1-2 | 12
CASSLGQWDGYTF | TGTGCCAGCAGCTTAGGACAATGGGATGGCTACACCTTC | . | TRBV7-2 | . | TRBJ1-2 | 13
CASSLGTSGILRQYF | TGTGCCAGCAGTTTAGGGACTAGCGGGATTTTACGCCAGTACTTC | TRBD2 | TRBV28 | few | TRBJ2-5 | 15
CASHGGGLAGGISSYNEQFF | TGCGCCAGCCACGGCGGAGGACTAGCGGGGGGTATTAGCTCCTACAATGAGCAGTTCTTC | TRBD2 | TRBV5-1 | . | TRBJ2-1 | 20
CASNPGTVQETQYF | TGCGCCAGCAACCCCGGGACAGTCCAAGAGACCCAGTACTTC | TRBD1 | TRBV5-1 | . | TRBJ2-5 | 14
CSVAGQLNTEAFF | TGCAGCGTTGCTGGCCAGTTGAACACTGAAGCTTTCTTT | . | TRBV29-1 | few | TRBJ1-1 | 13
CASGVGGGPDTQYF | TGTGCTAGTGGTGTAGGGGGGGGCCCGGATACGCAGTATTTT | . | TRBV12-5 | . | TRBJ2-3 | 14
CASRSTLEVTDTQYF | TGTGCCAGCAGGTCTACGCTGGAGGTCACAGATACGCAGTATTTT | . | TRBV2 | . | TRBJ2-3 | 15
CASSLGGRTGELFF | TGTGCCAGCAGTTTGGGGGGAAGGACCGGGGAGCTGTTTTTT | . | TRBV28 | . | TRBJ2-2 | 14
CASSPGQGADTGELFF | TGTGCCAGCAGCCCCGGACAGGGGGCCGACACCGGGGAGCTGTTTTTT | TRBD1 | TRBV13 | . | TRBJ2-2 | 16
CASSSVNSDTQYF | TGTGCCAGCAGCTCTGTGAACTCAGATACGCAGTATTTT | . | TRBV5-4 | . | TRBJ2-3 | 13
CAISEPRVFRDSTYEQYF | TGTGCCATCAGTGAGCCGAGAGTTTTCCGGGACAGCACCTACGAGCAGTACTTC | TRBD1 | TRBV10-3 | . | TRBJ2-7 | 18
CASARQGAMAGELFF | TGTGCCAGCGCCAGACAGGGGGCCATGGCCGGGGAGCTGTTTTTT | TRBD1 | TRBV7-9 | . | TRBJ2-2 | 15
CASSLGVGSTYEQYF | TGCGCCAGCAGCTTGGGTGTGGGCTCTACCTACGAGCAGTACTTC | . | TRBV5-1 | . | TRBJ2-7 | 15
CASRKGSLAGLNEQFF | TGTGCCAGTAGAAAAGGATCGTTAGCGGGGCTCAATGAGCAGTTCTTC | TRBD2 | TRBV19 | few | TRBJ2-1 | 16
CASSVGKTFSYEQYF | TGTGCCAGCAGCGTAGGAAAGACATTTTCCTACGAGCAGTACTTC | . | TRBV9 | . | TRBJ2-7 | 15
CASSVSGRPQETQYF | TGTGCCAGCAGCGTCTCGGGTCGCCCCCAAGAGACCCAGTACTTC | . | TRBV9 | . | TRBJ2-5 | 15
CASSFSRQERSYEQYF | TGTGCCAGCAGCTTTTCCCGCCAGGAGCGGTCCTACGAGCAGTACTTC | . | TRBV11-2 | . | TRBJ2-7 | 16
CASSPWTGGDYGYTF | TGTGCCAGTAGTCCGTGGACAGGGGGGGACTATGGCTACACCTTC | TRBD1 | TRBV19 | . | TRBJ1-2 | 15
CASSLQGARNQPQHF | TGTGCCAGCAGTTTGCAAGGGGCTCGCAATCAGCCCCAGCATTTT | . | TRBV27 | . | TRBJ1-5 | 15
CASSGLNEQFF | TGTGCCAGCAGCGGACTAAATGAGCAGTTCTTC | . | TRBV6-6 | few | TRBJ2-1 | 11
CASRDGSSGNTIYF | TGTGCCAGCAGGGACGGGAGCTCTGGAAACACCATATATTTT | . | TRBV28 | . | TRBJ1-3 | 14
CASSGQGRKQYF | TGTGCCAGTAGTGGACAGGGGAGGAAACAGTACTTC | TRBD1 | TRBV19 | . | TRBJ2-7 | 12
CASASSGANVLTF | TGTGCCAGCGCCAGCTCTGGGGCCAACGTCCTGACTTTC | . | TRBV7-9 | . | TRBJ2-6 | 13
CASSNVGALLRNTIYF | TGTGCCAGTAGTAACGTTGGTGCGCTACTTAGAAACACCATATATTTT | . | TRBV19 | . | TRBJ1-3 | 16
CSSSLAPGKPNYGYTF | TGTTCCAGCAGCTTAGCTCCAGGAAAGCCTAACTATGGCTACACCTTC | . | TRBV7-9 | . | TRBJ1-2 | 16
CASSEGWGRGLTEAFF | TGTGCCAGCAGTGAGGGTTGGGGCAGGGGTTTGACTGAAGCTTTCTTT | . | TRBV6-1 | . | TRBJ1-1 | 16
CASSAGLANEQFF | TGTGCCAGCAGTGCGGGACTAGCGAATGAGCAGTTCTTC | TRBD2 | TRBV6-1 | . | TRBJ2-1 | 13